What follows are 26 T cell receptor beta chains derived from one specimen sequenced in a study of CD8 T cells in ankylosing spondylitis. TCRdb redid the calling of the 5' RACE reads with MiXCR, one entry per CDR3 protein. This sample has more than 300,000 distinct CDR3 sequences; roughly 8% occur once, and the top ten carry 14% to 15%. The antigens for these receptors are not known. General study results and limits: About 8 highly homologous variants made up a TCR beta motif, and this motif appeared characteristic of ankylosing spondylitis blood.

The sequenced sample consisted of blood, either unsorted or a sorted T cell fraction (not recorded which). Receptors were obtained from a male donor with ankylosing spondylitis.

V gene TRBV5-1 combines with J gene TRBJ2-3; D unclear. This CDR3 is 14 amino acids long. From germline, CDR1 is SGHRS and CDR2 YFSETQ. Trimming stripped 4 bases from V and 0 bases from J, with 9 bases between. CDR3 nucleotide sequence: TGCGCCAGCAGCCCGGACCGGAGCACAGATACGCAGTATTTT. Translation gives CASSPDRSTDTQYF. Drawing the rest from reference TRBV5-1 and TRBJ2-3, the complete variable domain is KAGVTQTPRYLIKTRGQQVTLSCSPISGHRSVSWYQQTPGQGLQFLFEYFSETQRNKGNFPGRFSGRQFSNSRSEMNVSTLELGDSALYLCASSPDRSTDTQYFGPGTRLTVL.

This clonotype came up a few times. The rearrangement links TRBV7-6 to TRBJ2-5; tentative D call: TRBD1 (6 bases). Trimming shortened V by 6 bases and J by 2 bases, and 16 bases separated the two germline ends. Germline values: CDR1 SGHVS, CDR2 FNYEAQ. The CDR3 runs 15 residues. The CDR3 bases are TGTGCCAGCAGGCCCAACAGGGCGGTTCAAGAGACCCAGTACTTC. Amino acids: CASRPNRAVQETQYF.

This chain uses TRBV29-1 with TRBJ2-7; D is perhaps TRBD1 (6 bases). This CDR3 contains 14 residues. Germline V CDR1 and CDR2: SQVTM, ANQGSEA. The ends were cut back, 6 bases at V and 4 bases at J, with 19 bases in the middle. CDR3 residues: CSVIRGQGSYEQYF. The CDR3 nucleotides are TGCAGCGTCATTAGGGGCCAGGGGTCATACGAGCAGTACTTC.

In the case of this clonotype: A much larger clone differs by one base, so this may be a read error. In DNA, the CDR3 is TGTGCCAGCATAGAGTCGGTGGAGGGCCCTTATGAGCAGTTCTTC. Its protein product is CASIESVEGPYEQFF. V gene TRBV12-3 or TRBV12-4 combines with J gene TRBJ2-1; D might be TRBD2 (6 bases). This CDR3 is built from 15 residues. With 7 bases removed from V and 8 bases from J, the gap between germline ends came to 21 bases.

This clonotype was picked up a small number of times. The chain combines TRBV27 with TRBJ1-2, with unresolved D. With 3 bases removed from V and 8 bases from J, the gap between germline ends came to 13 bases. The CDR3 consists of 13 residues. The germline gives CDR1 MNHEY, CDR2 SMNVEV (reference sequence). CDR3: CASSFSTQTGYTF. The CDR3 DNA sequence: TGTGCCAGCAGTTTTTCGACGCAGACGGGCTACACCTTC.

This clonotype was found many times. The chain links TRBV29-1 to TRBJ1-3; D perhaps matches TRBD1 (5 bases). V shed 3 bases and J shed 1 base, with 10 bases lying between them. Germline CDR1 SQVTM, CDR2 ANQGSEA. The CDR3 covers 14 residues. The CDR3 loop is CSVDLGGSGNTIYF. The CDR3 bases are TGCAGCGTTGATCTGGGGGGGTCTGGAAACACCATATATTTT.

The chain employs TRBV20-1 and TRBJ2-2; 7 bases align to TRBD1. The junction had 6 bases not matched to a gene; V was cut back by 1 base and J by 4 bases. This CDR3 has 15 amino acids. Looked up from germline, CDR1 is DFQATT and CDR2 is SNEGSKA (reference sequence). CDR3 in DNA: TGCAGTGCTAGAGTCGGACAGGCGGGCACCGGGGAGCTGTTTTTT. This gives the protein CSARVGQAGTGELFF.

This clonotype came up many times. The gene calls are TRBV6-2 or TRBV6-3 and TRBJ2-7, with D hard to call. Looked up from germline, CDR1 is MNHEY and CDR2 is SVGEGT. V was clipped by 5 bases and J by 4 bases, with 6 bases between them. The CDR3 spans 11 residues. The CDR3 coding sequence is TGTGCCAGCAGTCAAGTATACGAGCAGTACTTC. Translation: CASSQVYEQYF.

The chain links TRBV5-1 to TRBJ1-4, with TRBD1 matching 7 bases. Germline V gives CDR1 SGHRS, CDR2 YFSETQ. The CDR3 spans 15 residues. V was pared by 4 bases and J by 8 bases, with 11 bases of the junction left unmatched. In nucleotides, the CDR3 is TGCGCCAGCAGCCGAGACAGGGTTTCGGTGGAAAAACTGTTTTTT. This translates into CASSRDRVSVEKLFF.

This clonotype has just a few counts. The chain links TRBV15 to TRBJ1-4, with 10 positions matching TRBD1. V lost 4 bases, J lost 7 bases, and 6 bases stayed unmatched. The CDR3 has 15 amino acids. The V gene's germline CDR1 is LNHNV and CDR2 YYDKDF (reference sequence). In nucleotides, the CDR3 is TGTGCCACCAGCACCCGGGACAGGGGACGTGAAAAACTGTTTTTT. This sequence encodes CATSTRDRGREKLFF.

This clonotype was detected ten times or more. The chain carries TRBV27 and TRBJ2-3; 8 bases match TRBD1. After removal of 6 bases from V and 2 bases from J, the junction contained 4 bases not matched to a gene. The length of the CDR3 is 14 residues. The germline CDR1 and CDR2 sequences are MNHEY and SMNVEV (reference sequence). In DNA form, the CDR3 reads TGTGCCAGCAGAACGGACAGGGTCACAGATACGCAGTATTTT. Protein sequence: CASRTDRVTDTQYF.

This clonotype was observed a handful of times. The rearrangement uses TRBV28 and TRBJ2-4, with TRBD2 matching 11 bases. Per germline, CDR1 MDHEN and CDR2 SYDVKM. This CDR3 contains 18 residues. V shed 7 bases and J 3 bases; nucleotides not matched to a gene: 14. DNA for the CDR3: TGTGCCAGCAAACCCCCGGGACTAGCGGCCTTGAGCAAAAACATTCAGTACTTC. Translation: CASKPPGLAALSKNIQYF.

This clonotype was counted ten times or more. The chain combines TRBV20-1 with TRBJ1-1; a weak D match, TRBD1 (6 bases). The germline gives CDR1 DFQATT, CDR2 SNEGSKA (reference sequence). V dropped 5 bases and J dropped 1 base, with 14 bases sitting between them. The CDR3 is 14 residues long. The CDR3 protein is CSAAPGEGNTEAFF. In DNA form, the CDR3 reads TGCAGTGCTGCCCCAGGGGAGGGGAACACTGAAGCTTTCTTT.

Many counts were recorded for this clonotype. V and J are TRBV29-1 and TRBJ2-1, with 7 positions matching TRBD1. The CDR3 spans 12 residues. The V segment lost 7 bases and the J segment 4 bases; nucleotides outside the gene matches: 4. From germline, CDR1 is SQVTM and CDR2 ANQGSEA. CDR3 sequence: CSGRQGYNEQFF. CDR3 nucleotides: TGCAGCGGAAGACAGGGATACAATGAGCAGTTCTTC.

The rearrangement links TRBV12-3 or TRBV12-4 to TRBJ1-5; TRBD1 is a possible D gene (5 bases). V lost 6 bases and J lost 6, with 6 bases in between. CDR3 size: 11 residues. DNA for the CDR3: TGTGCCAGCAGCCAGGGTCAGCCCCAGCATTTT. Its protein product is CASSQGQPQHF.

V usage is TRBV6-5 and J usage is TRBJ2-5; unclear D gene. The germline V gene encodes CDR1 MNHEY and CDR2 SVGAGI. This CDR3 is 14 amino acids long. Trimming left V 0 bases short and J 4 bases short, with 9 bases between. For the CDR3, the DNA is TGTGCCAGCAGTTACTCGAAGGGTTTAGAGACCCAGTACTTC. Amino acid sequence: CASSYSKGLETQYF.

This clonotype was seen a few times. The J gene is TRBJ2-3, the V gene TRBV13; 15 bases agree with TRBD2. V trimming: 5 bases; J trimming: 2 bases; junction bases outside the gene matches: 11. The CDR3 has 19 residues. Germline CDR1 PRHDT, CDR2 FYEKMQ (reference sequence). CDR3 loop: CASSRTGTSGRTTTDTQYF. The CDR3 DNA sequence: TGTGCCAGCAGCAGAACCGGGACTAGCGGGAGGACCACCACAGATACGCAGTATTTT.

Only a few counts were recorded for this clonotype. CDR3 residues: CASSLEPRVGSPQYF. The CDR3 nucleotides read TGTGCCAGCAGCTTAGAGCCCCGGGTGGGGTCCCCGCAGTATTTT. The chain carries TRBV7-9 and TRBJ2-3; no clear D gene. The CDR3 length is 15 residues. V lost 1 base and J 10 bases, leaving 18 bases between the germline ends. Germline V gene data show CDR1 as SEHNR and CDR2 as FQNEAQ (reference sequence). The complete variable domain, with remaining parts taken from reference TRBV7-9 and TRBJ2-3, reads DTGVSQNPRHKITKRGQNVTFRCDPISEHNRLYWYRQTLGQGPEFLTYFQNEAQLEKSRLLSDRFSAERPKGSFSTLEIQRTEQGDSAMYLCASSLEPRVGSPQYFGPGTRLTVL.

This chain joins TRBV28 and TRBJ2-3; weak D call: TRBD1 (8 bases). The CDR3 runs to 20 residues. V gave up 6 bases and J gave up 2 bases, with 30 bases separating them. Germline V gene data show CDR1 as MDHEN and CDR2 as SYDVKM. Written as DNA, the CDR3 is TGTGCCAGCAGCCTACCCGGACAGGGCCGGCGGGGACTACCCACAGATACGCAGTATTTT. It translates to CASSLPGQGRRGLPTDTQYF.

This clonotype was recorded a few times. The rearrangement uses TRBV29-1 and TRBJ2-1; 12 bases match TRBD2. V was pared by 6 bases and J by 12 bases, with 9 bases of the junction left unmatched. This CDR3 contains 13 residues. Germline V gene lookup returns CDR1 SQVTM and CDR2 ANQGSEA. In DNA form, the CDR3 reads TGCAGCGTCCGCGTGACTAGCGGGAGATTGCAGTTCTTC. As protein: CSVRVTSGRLQFF.

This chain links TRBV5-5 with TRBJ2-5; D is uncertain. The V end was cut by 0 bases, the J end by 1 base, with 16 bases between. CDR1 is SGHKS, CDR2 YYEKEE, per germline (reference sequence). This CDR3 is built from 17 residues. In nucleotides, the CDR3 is TGTGCCAGCAGCTTGGAGAGAGACTCCTTATTCCAAGAGACCCAGTACTTC. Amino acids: CASSLERDSLFQETQYF.

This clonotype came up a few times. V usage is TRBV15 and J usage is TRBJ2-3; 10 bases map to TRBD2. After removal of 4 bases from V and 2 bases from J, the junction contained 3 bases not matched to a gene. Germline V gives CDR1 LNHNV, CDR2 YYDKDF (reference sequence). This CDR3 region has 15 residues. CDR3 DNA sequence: TGTGCCACCAGCAACGGACTAGCGGCCACAGATACGCAGTATTTT. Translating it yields CATSNGLAATDTQYF. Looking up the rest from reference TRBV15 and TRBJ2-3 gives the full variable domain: DAMVIQNPRYQVTQFGKPVTLSCSQTLNHNVMYWYQQKSSQAPKLLFHYYDKDFNNEADTPDNFQSRRPNTSFCFLDIRSPGLGDTAMYLCATSNGLAATDTQYFGPGTRLTVL.

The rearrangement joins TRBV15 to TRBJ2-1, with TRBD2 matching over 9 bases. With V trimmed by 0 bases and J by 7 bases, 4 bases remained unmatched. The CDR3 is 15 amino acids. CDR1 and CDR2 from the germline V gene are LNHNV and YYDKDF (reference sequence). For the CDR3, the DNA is TGTGCCACCAGCAGAGAGGGACTAGCCCCGAATGAGCAGTTCTTC. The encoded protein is CATSREGLAPNEQFF.

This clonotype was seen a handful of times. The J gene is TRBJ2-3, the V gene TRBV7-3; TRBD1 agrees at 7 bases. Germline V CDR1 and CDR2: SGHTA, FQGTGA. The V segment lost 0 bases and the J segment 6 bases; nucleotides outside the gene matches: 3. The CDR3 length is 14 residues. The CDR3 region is CASSLTGQIDTQYF. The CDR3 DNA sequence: TGTGCCAGCAGCTTAACGGGACAGATCGATACGCAGTATTTT.

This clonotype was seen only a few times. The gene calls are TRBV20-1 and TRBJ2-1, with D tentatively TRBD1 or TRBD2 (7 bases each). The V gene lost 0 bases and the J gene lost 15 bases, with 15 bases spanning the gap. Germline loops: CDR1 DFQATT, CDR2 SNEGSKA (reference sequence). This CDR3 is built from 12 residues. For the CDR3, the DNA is TGCAGTGCTAGAGACAGCGGGACAGTGGGGTTCTTC. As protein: CSARDSGTVGFF.

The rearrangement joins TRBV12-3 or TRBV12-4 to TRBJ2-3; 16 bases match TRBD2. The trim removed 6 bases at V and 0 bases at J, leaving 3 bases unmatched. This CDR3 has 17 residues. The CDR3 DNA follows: TGTGCCAGCAGGGGACTAGCGGGAGGGCCAAGCACAGATACGCAGTATTTT. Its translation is CASRGLAGGPSTDTQYF.